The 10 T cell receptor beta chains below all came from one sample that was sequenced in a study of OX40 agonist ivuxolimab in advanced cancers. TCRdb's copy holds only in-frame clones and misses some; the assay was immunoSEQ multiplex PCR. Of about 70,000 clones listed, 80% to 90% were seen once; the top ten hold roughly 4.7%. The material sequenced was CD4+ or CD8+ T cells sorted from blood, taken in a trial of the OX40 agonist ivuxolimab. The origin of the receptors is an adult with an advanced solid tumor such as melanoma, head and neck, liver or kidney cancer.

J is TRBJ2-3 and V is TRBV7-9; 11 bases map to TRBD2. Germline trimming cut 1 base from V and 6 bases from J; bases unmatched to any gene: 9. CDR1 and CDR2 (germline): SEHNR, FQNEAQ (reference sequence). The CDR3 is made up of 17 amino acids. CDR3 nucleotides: TGTGCCAGCAGCTTAGGTCATATACTAGCGGGAGCGGATACGCAGTATTTT. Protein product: CASSLGHILAGADTQYF.

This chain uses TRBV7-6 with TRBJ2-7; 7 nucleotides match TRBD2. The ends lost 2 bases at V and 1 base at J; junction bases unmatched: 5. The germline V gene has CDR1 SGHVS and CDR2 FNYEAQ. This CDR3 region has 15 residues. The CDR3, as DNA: TGTGCCAGCAGCTTATTTACGGGAGGATCCTACGAGCAGTACTTC. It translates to CASSLFTGGSYEQYF. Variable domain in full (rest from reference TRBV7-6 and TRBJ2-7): GAGVSQSPRYKVTKRGQDVALRCDPISGHVSLYWYRQALGQGPEFLTYFNYEAQQDKSGLPNDRFSAERPEGSISTLTIQRTEQRDSAMYRCASSLFTGGSYEQYFGPGTRLTVT.

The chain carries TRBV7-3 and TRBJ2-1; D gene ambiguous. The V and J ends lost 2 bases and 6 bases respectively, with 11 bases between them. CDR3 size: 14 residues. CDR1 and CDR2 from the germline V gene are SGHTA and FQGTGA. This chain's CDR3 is CASSLGKGANEQFF. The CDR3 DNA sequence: TGTGCCAGCAGCTTAGGGAAGGGTGCCAATGAGCAGTTCTTC.

The CDR3 here is CASSVDRGDYGYTF. The CDR3 DNA reads as TGTGCCAGCAGCGTAGATCGGGGAGACTATGGCTACACCTTC. The chain joins TRBV9 to TRBJ1-2, with D hard to call. V lost 0 bases and J lost 3, with 9 bases in between. Germline V gene lookup returns CDR1 SGDLS and CDR2 YYNGEE. CDR3 length: 14 amino acids.

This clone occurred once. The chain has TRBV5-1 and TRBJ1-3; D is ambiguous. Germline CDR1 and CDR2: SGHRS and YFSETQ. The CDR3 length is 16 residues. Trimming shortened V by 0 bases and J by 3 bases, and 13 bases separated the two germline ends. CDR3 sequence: CASSLGSLALGNTIYF. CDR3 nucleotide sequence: TGCGCCAGCAGCTTGGGATCTTTGGCACTTGGAAACACCATATATTTT.

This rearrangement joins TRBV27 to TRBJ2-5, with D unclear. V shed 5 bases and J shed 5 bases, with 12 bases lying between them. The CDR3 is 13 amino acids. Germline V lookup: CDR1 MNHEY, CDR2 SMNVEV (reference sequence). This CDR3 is CASSTRLGETQYF. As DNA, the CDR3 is TGTGCCAGCAGTACAAGACTCGGGGAGACCCAGTACTTC.

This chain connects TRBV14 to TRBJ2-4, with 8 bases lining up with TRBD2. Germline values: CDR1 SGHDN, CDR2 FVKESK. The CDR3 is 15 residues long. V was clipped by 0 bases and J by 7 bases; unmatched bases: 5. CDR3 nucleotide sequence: TGTGCCAGCAGCCAAGATTGGGCTAGCGGGAACATTCAGTACTTC. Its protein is CASSQDWASGNIQYF.

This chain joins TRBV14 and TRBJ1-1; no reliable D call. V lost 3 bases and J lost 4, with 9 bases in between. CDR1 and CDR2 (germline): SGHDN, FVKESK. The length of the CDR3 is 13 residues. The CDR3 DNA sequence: TGTGCCAGCAGCCAGGGTTTGAGCACTGAAGCTTTCTTT. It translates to CASSQGLSTEAFF.

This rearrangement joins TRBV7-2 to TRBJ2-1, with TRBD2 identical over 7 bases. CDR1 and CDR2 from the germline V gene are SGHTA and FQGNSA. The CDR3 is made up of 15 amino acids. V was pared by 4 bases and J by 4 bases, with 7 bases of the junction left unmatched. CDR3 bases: TGTGCCAGCAGCTCCGGGACTATCTCATACAATGAGCAGTTCTTC. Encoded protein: CASSSGTISYNEQFF.

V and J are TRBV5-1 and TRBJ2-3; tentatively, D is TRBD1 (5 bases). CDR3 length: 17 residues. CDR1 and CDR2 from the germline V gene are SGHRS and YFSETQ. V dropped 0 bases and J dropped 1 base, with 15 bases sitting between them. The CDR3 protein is CASSLAQGAGGTDTQYF. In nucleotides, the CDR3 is TGCGCCAGCAGCTTGGCCCAAGGGGCTGGGGGCACAGATACGCAGTATTTT.